The 21 T cell receptor beta chains given below trace back to one sample, sequenced in a study of blood T cell repertoires in COVID-19. Libraries were prepared by immunoSEQ multiplex PCR; TCRdb keeps only in-frame clonotypes and omits some of them. This sample has some 180,000 clones; about 83% occur once, and the top ten carry roughly a fifth. Source material: peripheral blood. All receptors come from a woman in her seventies who had recovered from COVID-19.

The CDR3 sequence: CASTKSPGRADTQYF. The DNA of the CDR3 is TGTGCCAGCACCAAAAGCCCCGGTCGCGCAGATACGCAGTATTTT. The chain links TRBV6-5 to TRBJ2-3; D call uncertain. CDR1 is MNHEY, CDR2 SVGAGI, per germline. V was shortened by 7 bases and J by 4 bases, with 18 bases between the two germline ends. This CDR3 has 15 amino acids.

J is TRBJ2-7 and V is TRBV7-2, with 11 bases lining up with TRBD2. Per the germline V gene, CDR1 is SGHTA and CDR2 is FQGNSA. This CDR3 is 17 amino acids long. Losses at the gene ends were 3 bases for V and 7 bases for J; bases not matched to a gene: 14. The CDR3 bases are TGTGCCAGCAGCTTGGCCCCCCCGACTAGCGGGACTGGGGAGCAGTACTTC. It encodes CASSLAPPTSGTGEQYF.

CDR3 sequence: CATTPGPGGDEQFF. In nucleotides, the CDR3 is TGTGCCACCACCCCAGGACCTGGGGGCGATGAGCAGTTCTTC. The J gene is TRBJ2-1, the V gene TRBV7-8; TRBD1 might be the D (6 bases). The germline CDR1 and CDR2 sequences are SGHVS and FQNEAQ. This CDR3 is 14 amino acids long. V was trimmed by 10 bases and J by 8 bases, leaving 21 bases between them.

J is TRBJ2-1 and V is TRBV5-1; 14 nucleotides agree with TRBD2. Germline CDR1 reads SGHRS; CDR2 reads YFSETQ. This CDR3 comprises 16 residues. The V segment lost 5 bases and the J segment 9 bases; nucleotides outside the gene matches: 10. The CDR3: CASSPGGTSGRTEQFF. DNA of the CDR3: TGCGCCAGCAGTCCTGGCGGGACTAGCGGGAGAACTGAGCAGTTCTTC.

CDR3 sequence (DNA): TGTGCCAGCAGCCCTGGACAGGCCAACACGAACACCGGGGAGCTGTTTTTT. It encodes CASSPGQANTNTGELFF. The V call is TRBV5-5, the J call TRBJ2-2; 7 bases line up with TRBD1. Germline CDR1 reads SGHKS; CDR2 reads YYEKEE (reference sequence). The junction had 9 bases not matched to a gene; V was cut back by 4 bases and J by 0 bases. This CDR3 is built from 17 residues.

This rearrangement joins TRBV7-3 to TRBJ2-2; weak D call: TRBD1 (6 bases). Germline CDR1 and CDR2: SGHTA and FQGTGA. Trimming took 5 bases from V and 4 from J, leaving 20 bases between them. The CDR3 contains 17 residues. The CDR3 protein is CASSRSGQTGGTGELFF. The DNA of the CDR3 is TGTGCCAGCAGCCGATCCGGACAGACCGGCGGCACCGGGGAGCTGTTTTTT.

This clone came up a few times. The chain recombines TRBV9 with TRBJ1-2, with D perhaps TRBD1 (6 bases). V was clipped by 4 bases and J by 3 bases, with 10 bases between them. There are 13 residues in the CDR3. Germline loops: CDR1 SGDLS, CDR2 YYNGEE. The CDR3 loop is CASSNRQDYGYTF. In DNA form, the CDR3 reads TGTGCCAGCAGCAACAGACAGGACTATGGCTACACCTTC.

This chain uses TRBV14 with TRBJ2-1, with D unresolved. V was pared by 4 bases and J by 0 bases, with 7 bases between. The germline V gene encodes CDR1 SGHDN and CDR2 FVKESK. The CDR3 covers 14 residues. The CDR3 loop reads CASSLTSSYNEQFF. CDR3 coding DNA: TGTGCCAGCAGCCTGACAAGCTCCTACAATGAGCAGTTCTTC.

This chain joins TRBV29-1 and TRBJ2-1, with TRBD2 identical over 11 bases. Germline V gene lookup returns CDR1 SQVTM and CDR2 ANQGSEA. The CDR3 consists of 16 residues. J was trimmed by 2 bases and V by 3 bases; bases with no gene match: 6. In nucleotides, the CDR3 is TGCAGCGTTGAGGGTAGCGGGGGGGCTGCCTACAATGAGCAGTTCTTC. This codes for CSVEGSGGAAYNEQFF.

V is TRBV7-9 and J is TRBJ2-5, with D possibly matching TRBD1 (5 bases). Looked up from germline, CDR1 is SEHNR and CDR2 is FQNEAQ (reference sequence). V was trimmed by 3 bases and J by 5 bases, leaving 10 bases between them. The CDR3 spans 13 residues. CDR3 loop: CASSLGPEETQYF. Written as DNA, the CDR3 is TGTGCCAGCAGCTTGGGGCCAGAGGAGACCCAGTACTTC.

This sequence joins TRBV7-3 and TRBJ2-3; no reliable D call. The ends were cut back, 1 base at V and 2 bases at J, with 10 bases in the middle. Looked up from germline, CDR1 is SGHTA and CDR2 is FQGTGA. The CDR3 contains 15 residues. CDR3 bases: TGTGCCAGCAGCTTAAGGGCTTGGGCCACAGATACGCAGTATTTT. Translating gives CASSLRAWATDTQYF.

This clone has just one count. The V gene is TRBV7-2, the J gene TRBJ2-7; TRBD2 matches 13 bases. Germline-derived CDR1 and CDR2 are SGHTA and FQGNSA. With 5 bases clipped from V and 3 bases from J, the junction kept 7 bases outside the gene matches. The CDR3 runs 16 residues. The CDR3 DNA follows: TGTGCCAGCAGCCTCGGACTAGCGGGAGTTGTCTACGAGCAGTACTTC. The encoded protein is CASSLGLAGVVYEQYF.

The chain is built from TRBV11-2 and TRBJ2-1; 8 nucleotides align to TRBD2. The CDR3 sequence is 14 residues long. V was pared by 5 bases and J by 5 bases, with 5 bases of the junction left unmatched. The V gene's germline CDR1 is SGHAT and CDR2 FQNNGV. Here the CDR3 DNA reads TGTGCCAGCAGCCTCGGTAGCGGGGACAATGAGCAGTTCTTC. Translated, it gives CASSLGSGDNEQFF.

This clone was recorded a few times. V and J are TRBV7-8 and TRBJ1-5; maybe TRBD1 (5 bases). CDR1 is SGHVS, CDR2 FQNEAQ, per germline. The CDR3 is 15 amino acids. Trimming stripped 5 bases from V and 4 bases from J, with 15 bases between. The CDR3 nucleotides are TGTGCCAGCAGCCGAGCGTCGGGGGAAAATCAGCCCCAGCATTTT. This sequence encodes CASSRASGENQPQHF.

This sequence joins TRBV6-6 and TRBJ2-7; the D gene is possibly TRBD2 (5 bases). The CDR3 consists of 14 residues. Trimming left V 5 bases short and J 5 bases short, with 16 bases between. The germline V gene has CDR1 MNHNY and CDR2 SVGAGI (reference sequence). The CDR3 DNA is TGTGCCAGCAGTCGACTAACCGTGGTCGACGAGCAGTACTTC. This codes for CASSRLTVVDEQYF.

This chain uses TRBV7-2 with TRBJ2-1, with D unclear. Trimming removed 5 bases from V and 0 bases from J, with 8 bases in between. The V gene's germline CDR1 is SGHTA and CDR2 FQGNSA. The CDR3 is 14 residues long. CDR3 sequence reads: CASSHEFSYNEQFF. In DNA form, the CDR3 reads TGTGCCAGCAGCCACGAGTTCTCCTACAATGAGCAGTTCTTC.

This chain connects TRBV6-4 to TRBJ2-3, with a tentative D call TRBD2 (7 bases). This CDR3 is 13 amino acids long. Trimming removed 8 bases at V and 6 bases at J, with 15 bases between. Germline lookup yields CDR1 MRHNA and CDR2 SNTAGT. The CDR3 DNA reads as TGTGCCAGCTCGGGAGAGGGGGGGGATACGCAGTATTTT. Translating gives CASSGEGGDTQYF.

The V gene is TRBV27, the J gene TRBJ2-1; 9 bases line up with TRBD1. Germline CDR1 and CDR2: MNHEY and SMNVEV (reference sequence). The CDR3 runs 15 residues. The V gene end was trimmed by 2 bases and the J gene end by 2 bases; junction bases not matched to a gene: 1. In DNA form, the CDR3 reads TGTGCCAGCAGTTTAGGGGACAGGGCCTACAATGAGCAGTTCTTC. This translates into CASSLGDRAYNEQFF.

This chain connects TRBV19 to TRBJ1-1; no reliable D call. Germline CDR1 LNHDA, CDR2 SQIVND (reference sequence). V lost 7 bases to trimming and J lost 3 bases, with 15 bases between them. The CDR3 has 14 residues. CDR3 DNA: TGTGCCAGTAAACCGGGATTTGGGGACACTGAAGCTTTCTTT. Encoded protein: CASKPGFGDTEAFF.

This sequence joins TRBV7-9 and TRBJ1-2; TRBD1 might be the D (6 bases). CDR1 and CDR2 (germline): SEHNR, FQNEAQ (reference sequence). There are 15 residues in the CDR3. The V gene lost 7 bases and the J gene lost 8 bases, with 23 bases spanning the gap. The DNA of the CDR3 is TGTGCCAGCACCGCATTCCGGGGGGCGATGGGAGGCTACACCTTC. Its protein product is CASTAFRGAMGGYTF.

The J gene is TRBJ2-1, the V gene TRBV3-1 (or the pseudogene TRBV3-2), with 9 bases fitting TRBD2. The CDR3 consists of 13 residues. The V and J ends lost 4 bases and 6 bases, in that order; junction bases with no gene match: 1. Germline V gene sequence: CDR1 LGHDT, CDR2 YNNKEL (reference sequence). The CDR3 is CASSPTSGNEQFF. DNA for the CDR3: TGTGCCAGCAGCCCGACTAGCGGCAATGAGCAGTTCTTC.